The present T cell receptor beta chain was sequenced within a study of blood T cell repertoires in COVID-19. About the research overall: Whether acute or convalescent, the COVID-19 samples came from the United States, Italy and Spain.

Repertoires were generated with immunoSEQ multiplex PCR, while TCRdb's copy carries only in-frame clones and drops some. The data hold roughly 390,000 clones, with 85% observed a single time. CDR1 SGHTA and CDR2 FQGNSA come from the germline V gene. V dropped 5 bases and J dropped 7; count of bases not matched to a gene: 6. The CDR3 length is 13 residues. Sequencing used peripheral blood. The TCR sequence derives from a woman aged 18-29 years with acute or convalescent COVID-19. The chain has TRBV7-2 and TRBJ1-2; 8 positions agree with TRBD1. This chain's CDR3 is CASSPGTGIGYTF. The DNA for the CDR3 is TGTGCCAGCAGCCCCGGGACAGGCATTGGCTACACCTTC.